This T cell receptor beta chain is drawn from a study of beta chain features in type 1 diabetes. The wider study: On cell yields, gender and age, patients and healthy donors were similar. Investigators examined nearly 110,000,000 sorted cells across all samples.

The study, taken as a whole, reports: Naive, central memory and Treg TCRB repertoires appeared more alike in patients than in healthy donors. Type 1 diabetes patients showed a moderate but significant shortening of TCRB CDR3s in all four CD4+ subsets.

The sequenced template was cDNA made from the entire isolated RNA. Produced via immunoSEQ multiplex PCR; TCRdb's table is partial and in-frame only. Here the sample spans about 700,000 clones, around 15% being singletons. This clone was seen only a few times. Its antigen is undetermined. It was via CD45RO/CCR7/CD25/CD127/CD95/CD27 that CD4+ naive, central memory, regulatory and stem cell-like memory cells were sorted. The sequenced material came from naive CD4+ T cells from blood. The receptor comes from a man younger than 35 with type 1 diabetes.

The CDR3, as DNA: TGCGCCAGCACTGAGGGATACTATGGCTACACCTTC. Translation gives CASTEGYYGYTF. The V and J genes are TRBV5-1 and TRBJ1-2; D unclear. The V and J ends lost 6 bases and 3 bases respectively, with 9 bases between them. This CDR3 region has 12 residues. Germline V gene sequence: CDR1 SGHRS, CDR2 YFSETQ.